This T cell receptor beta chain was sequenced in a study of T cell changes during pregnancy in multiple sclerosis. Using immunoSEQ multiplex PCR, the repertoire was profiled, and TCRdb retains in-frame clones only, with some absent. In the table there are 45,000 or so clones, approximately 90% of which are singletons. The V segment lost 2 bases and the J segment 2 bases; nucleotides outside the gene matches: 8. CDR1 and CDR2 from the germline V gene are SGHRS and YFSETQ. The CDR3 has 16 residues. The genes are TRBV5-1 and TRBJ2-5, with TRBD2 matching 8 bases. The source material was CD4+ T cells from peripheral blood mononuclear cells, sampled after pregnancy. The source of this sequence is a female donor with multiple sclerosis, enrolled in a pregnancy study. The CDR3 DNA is TGCGCCAGCAGCTTCGGGGGGGGGATCGCACAAGAGACCCAGTACTTC. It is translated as CASSFGGGIAQETQYF.